Below, 6 T cell receptor beta chains from the same sample are listed, as sequenced in a study of T cells in Graves' hyperthyroidism and ophthalmopathy. Using RNA transcripts as the source, TCR beta CDR3 regions were amplified. The HTBI set primed first-round TCR CDR3 RT-PCR. Using its own MiXCR run on the multiplex PCR reads, TCRdb lists one record per CDR3 protein. This table has fewer than 450,000 distinct CDR3 sequences, about 18% appearing once. Sequencing was done on a sample of blood. The receptors were gathered from a woman aged 30 to 39 with Graves' hyperthyroidism that later progressed to Graves' ophthalmopathy.

This clonotype was observed many times. The chain couples TRBV28 to TRBJ2-7, with D tentatively TRBD2 (6 bases). The germline V and J ends were trimmed by 7 bases and 5 bases, with 18 bases remaining between them. The CDR3 sequence is 14 residues long. Looked up from germline, CDR1 is MDHEN and CDR2 is SYDVKM. CDR3 sequence reads: CASTLGGPFNEQYF. DNA for the CDR3: TGTGCCAGCACCTTGGGGGGTCCGTTCAACGAGCAGTACTTC.

The rearrangement uses TRBV6-1 and TRBJ2-5, with TRBD2 as a possible D gene (6 bases). The CDR3 has 12 residues. V lost 11 bases to trimming and J lost 5 bases, with 15 bases between them. From germline, CDR1 is MNHNS and CDR2 SASEGT. CDR3 protein: CAGGVAPETQYF. The CDR3 DNA reads TGTGCCGGAGGGGTAGCCCCCGAGACCCAGTACTTC.

There are many counts of this clonotype. This chain uses TRBV7-9 with TRBJ2-3; TRBD1 is a possible D gene (6 bases). Germline V gives CDR1 SEHNR, CDR2 FQNEAQ (reference sequence). The CDR3 covers 15 residues. Between the trimmed V and J ends, which lost 5 bases and 0 bases, there was a span of 12 bases. The CDR3 spells CASSQTGGSTDTQYF. CDR3 nucleotide sequence: TGTGCCAGCAGCCAGACAGGAGGTAGCACAGATACGCAGTATTTT.

The gene calls are TRBV27 and TRBJ2-3; 11 positions match TRBD2. The V gene's germline CDR1 is MNHEY and CDR2 SMNVEV (reference sequence). This CDR3 region has 20 residues. V lost 3 bases, J lost 0 bases, and 14 bases stayed unmatched. CDR3 nucleotide sequence: TGTGCCAGCAGTTTCCCAACAGAGGCTAGCGGGGGGAAAAGCACAGATACGCAGTATTTT. Amino acids: CASSFPTEASGGKSTDTQYF.

This clonotype was seen many times. The V gene is TRBV27, the J gene TRBJ2-1, with 10 bases that match TRBD2. CDR1 and CDR2 from the germline V gene are MNHEY and SMNVEV (reference sequence). There are 16 residues in the CDR3. V shed 2 bases and J 4 bases; nucleotides not matched to a gene: 5. The CDR3 DNA sequence: TGTGCCAGCAGTTTAAATCAGCGGGAGGGTTACAATGAGCAGTTCTTC. It yields the protein CASSLNQREGYNEQFF.

The chain has TRBV29-1 and TRBJ1-2; possibly TRBD1 for D (5 bases). The length of the CDR3 is 16 residues. Trimming removed 0 bases at V and 3 bases at J, with 17 bases between. Germline-derived CDR1 and CDR2 are SQVTM and ANQGSEA. CDR3 nucleotides: TGCAGCGTTGAAGATGCGGAGGCAGGGAAGGACTATGGCTACACCTTC. This translates into CSVEDAEAGKDYGYTF.